A selection of T cell receptor beta chains follows, all from one sample in a study of CD8 T cells in ankylosing spondylitis. TCRdb ran MiXCR on the 5' RACE reads and lists one entry per CDR3 protein. Among about 330,000 distinct CDR3 sequences listed, 6.5% to 10% were seen once. The sample comprised blood, either unsorted or a sorted T cell fraction (not recorded which). The receptors here all came from a male donor with ankylosing spondylitis. Both conserved end residues are part of each CDR3. A D gene is named only where the DNA matches it firmly. Clone size is not always given. Where it is, it says once, few, many or a class for expanded clones.

-	many	14	TRBV7-9	TRBJ2-2	TGTGCCAGCAGCTTCGACAGTGACACCGGGGAGCTGTTTTTT	CASSFDSDTGELFF
TRBD2	many	16	TRBV4-2	TRBJ2-7	TGTGCCAGCAGCCAAGACGCGCTAGCGGGAGCCTACGAGCAGTACTTC	CASSQDALAGAYEQYF
-	few	15	TRBV20-1	TRBJ2-7	TGCAGTGCTCGACGTCTGGCGGACGCTAAAGGCGAGCAGTACTTC	CSARRLADAKGEQYF
TRBD1	-	16	TRBV30	TRBJ2-3	TGTGCCTGTGACAGGGGGCAATCTTCCTCCACAGATACGCAGTATTTT	CACDRGQSSSTDTQYF
-	-	16	TRBV28	TRBJ2-2	TGTGCCAGCAGTTTTTGGGGAGGCGGGAACACCGGGGAGCTGTTTTTT	CASSFWGGGNTGELFF
-	-	17	TRBV6-2/TRBV6-3	TRBJ2-7	TGTGCCAGCAGCAGTAAAGGGGCAGGGGTCAGCTCCTACGAGCAGTACTTC	CASSSKGAGVSSYEQYF
TRBD1	few	16	TRBV6-5	TRBJ1-2	TGTGCCAGCAGTTACTCGAAGGTGCTACAGGGGGATGGCTACACCTTC	CASSYSKVLQGDGYTF
TRBD2	-	14	TRBV20-1	TRBJ2-7	TGCAGTGCTAGCGGGACTAGCGGAGCCCCGGAGCAGTACTTC	CSASGTSGAPEQYF
TRBD1	few	13	TRBV5-1	TRBJ1-1	TGCGCCTCCCGGGACAGGAAAGTCGCTGAAGCTTTCTTT	CASRDRKVAEAFF
TRBD1	-	13	TRBV12-3/TRBV12-4	TRBJ2-1	TGTGCCAGCAGCCGGACAGGGGTGAGTGAGCAGTTCTTC	CASSRTGVSEQFF
-	few	11	TRBV5-6	TRBJ1-2	TGTGCCAGCAGCTTGTCAGGAGGCTACACCTTC	CASSLSGGYTF
TRBD1	few	15	TRBV3-1	TRBJ2-7	TGTGCCAGCAGCCAACGGACCAGGGGGCAAGACGAGCAGTACTTC	CASSQRTRGQDEQYF
-	few	16	TRBV7-2	TRBJ1-5	TGTGCCAGCAGCCTGAGGGAGGGGGGGCCTAATCAGCCCCAGCATTTT	CASSLREGGPNQPQHF
TRBD1	many	16	TRBV15	TRBJ2-1	TGTGCCACCAGCAGGGAATCCGGGACAGGGTACAATGAGCAGTTCTTC	CATSRESGTGYNEQFF
TRBD1	-	13	TRBV29-1	TRBJ1-2	TGCAGCGCTCCCCGGGACAGGGACCATGGCTACACCTTC	CSAPRDRDHGYTF
-	many	12	TRBV6-5	TRBJ2-7	TGTGCCGCGGGGCAGGGCGCCTACGAGCAGTACTTC	CAAGQGAYEQYF
TRBD1	many	14	TRBV4-3	TRBJ2-7	TGCGCCAGCAGCCAAGTTACAGGGGGTCTCGAGCAGTACTTC	CASSQVTGGLEQYF
-	many	14	TRBV3-1	TRBJ1-5	TGTGCCAGCAGCCAAGATCGAAGGATTCAGCCCCAGCATTTT	CASSQDRRIQPQHF
-	-	10	TRBV6-2/TRBV6-3	TRBJ2-1	TGTGCCAGCAGGGATCTTGAGCAGTTCTTC	CASRDLEQFF
TRBD1	few	16	TRBV11-2	TRBJ2-1	TGTGCCAGCAGCTTAGGAGGGGGACAGGGCTTCTATGAGCAGTTCTTC	CASSLGGGQGFYEQFF
-	few	13	TRBV6-5	TRBJ2-7	TGTGCCAGCAGTTACAGGGGGTTCTACGAGCAGTACTTC	CASSYRGFYEQYF
TRBD1	-	15	TRBV3-1	TRBJ1-2	TGTGCCAGCAGCCAGCCGGGACAGGGTCATGGTGGCTACACCTTC	CASSQPGQGHGGYTF
-	few	13	TRBV6-6	TRBJ2-7	TGTGCCAGCAGTACGGGACGGCCCTACGAGCAGTACTTC	CASSTGRPYEQYF
TRBD2	-	17	TRBV5-1	TRBJ2-5	TGCGCCAGCAGCTTGGCCGGGGCTAGCGGGAACGGGGAGACCCAGTACTTC	CASSLAGASGNGETQYF
-	few	16	TRBV28	TRBJ1-5	TGTGCCAGCAGTTTAACGAGACAATGGGGCAATCAGCCCCAGCATTTT	CASSLTRQWGNQPQHF
-	many	14	TRBV20-1	TRBJ1-4	TGCAGTGCTATCCGACAGTCAACTAATGAAAAACTGTTTTTT	CSAIRQSTNEKLFF
-	many	15	TRBV27	TRBJ2-1	TGTGCCAGCAGTCCCTCCCCGAGCTCCTACAATGAGCAGTTCTTC	CASSPSPSSYNEQFF
TRBD1	many	14	TRBV7-2	TRBJ2-2	TGTGCCAGCAGCAAGGGACAGTTCACCGGGGAGCTGTTTTTT	CASSKGQFTGELFF
TRBD2	many	16	TRBV15	TRBJ2-5	TGTGCCACCAGCAGAACCCCCGGGAGGGGAGGAGAGACCCAGTACTTC	CATSRTPGRGGETQYF
-	few	15	TRBV11-2	TRBJ2-7	TGTGCCAGCAGCTTACTCCAGATTGAAACTTACGAGCAGTACTTC	CASSLLQIETYEQYF
-	many	13	TRBV7-6	TRBJ1-1	TGTGCCAGCAGCTTAGACGAGAACACTGAAGCTTTCTTT	CASSLDENTEAFF
TRBD2	-	16	TRBV27	TRBJ2-1	TGTGCCAGCAGTTTCTTTAGCGGGAGCGCTTACAATGAGCAGTTCTTC	CASSFFSGSAYNEQFF
-	-	16	TRBV7-2	TRBJ2-2	TGTGCCAGCAGCTTAGGCCGGGGTATCACAGCCGGGGAGCTGTTTTTT	CASSLGRGITAGELFF
-	-	13	TRBV7-3	TRBJ2-7	TGTGCCAGCAGCTTTTCTCTCAGTACGGCGCAGTACTTC	CASSFSLSTAQYF
-	-	14	TRBV18	TRBJ1-4	TGTGCCAGCTCACCACGTCCAACTAATGAAAAACTGTTTTTT	CASSPRPTNEKLFF
-	few	15	TRBV5-1	TRBJ2-7	TGCGCCAGCAGCGACGGACTGCGGAATTTCTACGAGCAGTACTTC	CASSDGLRNFYEQYF
-	many	12	TRBV27	TRBJ1-5	TGTGCCAGCAGATCTCCCAATCAGCCCCAGCATTTT	CASRSPNQPQHF
-	-	15	TRBV7-3	TRBJ2-6	TGTGCCAGCAGTTACGGGGAGTCTGGGGCCAACGTCCTGACTTTC	CASSYGESGANVLTF
-	-	13	TRBV19	TRBJ1-5	TGTGCCAGTAGTGTCGGGAGAAATCAGCCCCAGCATTTT	CASSVGRNQPQHF
TRBD1	-	19	TRBV28	TRBJ2-1	TGTGCCAGCAGTTTCCTCCTCCTGACAGGGGGCGAAACGGAGGGGGAGCTTTTCTTC	CASSFLLLTGGETEGELFF
TRBD2	few	19	TRBV2	TRBJ2-3	TGTGCCAGCAGTTCCCGGACTAGCGGGAGCATTAGAGGCACAGATACGCAGTATTTT	CASSSRTSGSIRGTDTQYF
-	-	14	TRBV19	TRBJ1-1	TGTGCCAGTGGGGGACCAACGAAAAACACTGAAGCTTTCTTT	CASGGPTKNTEAFF
-	few	14	TRBV24-1	TRBJ2-3	TGTGCCACCAGTGGTACTCCCGGGACAGATACGCAGTATTTT	CATSGTPGTDTQYF
TRBD1	many	14	TRBV28	TRBJ2-7	TGTGCCAGCAGGACAGGGGGCACATTCCACGAGCAGTACTTC	CASRTGGTFHEQYF
-	few	13	TRBV2	TRBJ1-2	TGTGCCAGCAGTGGTGCAGAAAACTATGGCTACACCTTC	CASSGAENYGYTF
TRBD1	many	15	TRBV29-1	TRBJ2-1	TGCAGCGTAGCGAAGACAGGGGGAAGGTCTAATGAGCAGTTCTTC	CSVAKTGGRSNEQFF
TRBD1	few	15	TRBV28	TRBJ2-5	TGTGCCAGCACCTTGGACAGGGGCTGGCGAGAGACCCAGTACTTC	CASTLDRGWRETQYF
TRBD2	few	14	TRBV2	TRBJ2-3	TGTGCCACCGGGCTAGCGGATTACACAGATACGCAGTATTTT	CATGLADYTDTQYF
-	few	16	TRBV11-3	TRBJ2-7	TGTGCCAGCAGCCCCTTAGGGGGGGTGAGGTCCTACGAGCAGTACTTC	CASSPLGGVRSYEQYF